Below, 10 T cell receptor beta chains from the same sample are listed, as sequenced in a study of cytomegalovirus exposure and HLA in healthy donors. Sequencing was performed with immunoSEQ multiplex PCR; in TCRdb, only in-frame clones are kept and a portion is missing. The data hold 200,000 to 250,000 clones, with around 87% observed a single time. Sequencing input: PBMCs. These TCRs come from a woman aged 18-35 years in good health and CMV-seropositive.

The rearrangement links TRBV25-1 to TRBJ2-7; 8 nucleotides match TRBD1. The J segment lost 4 bases and the V segment lost 2 bases, leaving 13 bases of the junction unmatched. This CDR3 has 17 residues. Germline lookup yields CDR1 MGHDK and CDR2 SYGVNS. CDR3 nucleotides: TGTGCCAGCAGTGAACCCACCAAGACAGGGGTCGGGTACGAGCAGTACTTC. As protein: CASSEPTKTGVGYEQYF.

This clone has only one observation. The chain couples TRBV19 to TRBJ2-7; maybe TRBD2 (5 bases). This CDR3 is 16 amino acids long. V was clipped by 4 bases and J by 5 bases, with 21 bases between them. Germline CDR1 and CDR2: LNHDA and SQIVND (reference sequence). The CDR3 region is CASSTNRDEPGDEQYF. The CDR3 coding sequence is TGTGCCAGTAGTACAAACAGAGACGAGCCCGGGGACGAGCAGTACTTC.

The chain recombines TRBV30 with TRBJ2-7; 15 nucleotides agree with TRBD2. Trimming removed 3 bases from V and 4 bases from J; junction bases left unmatched: 10. The CDR3 is 17 amino acids. CDR1 and CDR2 (germline): GTSNPN, SVGIG (reference sequence). The CDR3 reads CAWSVARTSGRGYEQYF. CDR3 DNA sequence: TGTGCCTGGAGCGTCGCCCGGACTAGCGGGAGGGGATACGAGCAGTACTTC.

The chain combines TRBV28 with TRBJ2-1; 10 bases line up with TRBD2. V was clipped by 8 bases and J by 5 bases; unmatched bases: 6. Germline CDR1 and CDR2: MDHEN and SYDVKM. CDR3 length: 14 amino acids. For the CDR3, the DNA is TGTGCCAGCCGGAGCGGGAGGGCCAACAATGAGCAGTTCTTC. Translating gives CASRSGRANNEQFF.

In this sample, this clone turned up once. The chain links TRBV2 to TRBJ2-7; 15 positions agree with TRBD2. V was pared by 7 bases and J by 5 bases, with 6 bases of the junction left unmatched. Germline V gene sequence: CDR1 SNHLY, CDR2 FYNNEI. The CDR3 consists of 15 residues. CDR3: CASKSGLAGGHEQYF. CDR3 in DNA: TGTGCCAGCAAGTCAGGACTAGCGGGAGGGCACGAGCAGTACTTC.

The rearrangement joins TRBV2 to TRBJ2-3, with 7 positions matching TRBD1. J gave up 7 bases and V 4 bases, and 8 bases lay outside the gene matches. The V gene's germline CDR1 is SNHLY and CDR2 FYNNEI. CDR3 size: 14 residues. CDR3: CASSGRQGVYTQYF. In DNA, the CDR3 is TGTGCCAGCAGTGGTAGACAGGGAGTGTATACGCAGTATTTT.

The genes are TRBV6-5 and TRBJ2-7; TRBD1 matches 7 bases. V shed 7 bases, J shed 3 bases, and the junction held 6 bases outside the gene matches. The CDR3 has 13 amino acids. Per the germline V gene, CDR1 is MNHEY and CDR2 is SVGAGI. CDR3 in DNA: TGTGCCAGCATCGACAGGGTTAACTACGAGCAGTACTTC. Amino acids: CASIDRVNYEQYF.

The rearrangement links TRBV2 to TRBJ2-7; perhaps TRBD2 as D (6 bases). The CDR3 has 13 residues. Looked up from germline, CDR1 is SNHLY and CDR2 is FYNNEI. V lost 10 bases to trimming and J lost 3 bases, with 16 bases between them. In nucleotides, the CDR3 is TGTGCCACCGCCGGGGACGGGGGCTACGAGCAGTACTTC. Translated: CATAGDGGYEQYF.

This chain links TRBV6-5 with TRBJ2-5, with D possibly being TRBD1 (6 bases). Trimming pared 0 bases from V and 2 bases from J, leaving 7 bases between. Per germline, CDR1 MNHEY and CDR2 SVGAGI. This CDR3 is 14 amino acids long. This chain's CDR3 is CASSYSGQQETQYF. CDR3 coding DNA: TGTGCCAGCAGTTACTCAGGACAGCAAGAGACCCAGTACTTC.

The genes are TRBV28 and TRBJ2-5; tentative D call: TRBD1 (5 bases). The V and J ends lost 2 bases and 5 bases respectively, with 9 bases between them. This CDR3 spans 13 amino acids. CDR1 is MDHEN, CDR2 SYDVKM, per germline. The CDR3 loop reads CASSLQGGETQYF. CDR3 coding DNA: TGTGCCAGCAGTTTACAGGGTGGGGAGACCCAGTACTTC.